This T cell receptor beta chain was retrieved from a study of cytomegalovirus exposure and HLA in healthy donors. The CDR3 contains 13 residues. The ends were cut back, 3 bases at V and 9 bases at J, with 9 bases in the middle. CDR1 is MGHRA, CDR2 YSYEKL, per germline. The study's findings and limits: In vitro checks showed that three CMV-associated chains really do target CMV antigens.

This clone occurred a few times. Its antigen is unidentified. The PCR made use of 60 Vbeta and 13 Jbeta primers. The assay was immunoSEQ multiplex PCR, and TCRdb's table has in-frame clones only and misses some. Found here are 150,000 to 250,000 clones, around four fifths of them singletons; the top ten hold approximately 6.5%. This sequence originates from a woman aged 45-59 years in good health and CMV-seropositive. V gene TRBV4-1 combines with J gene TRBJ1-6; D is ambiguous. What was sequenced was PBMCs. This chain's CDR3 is CASSHDFISPLHF. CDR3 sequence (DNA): TGCGCCAGCAGCCATGACTTTATTTCACCCCTCCACTTT.